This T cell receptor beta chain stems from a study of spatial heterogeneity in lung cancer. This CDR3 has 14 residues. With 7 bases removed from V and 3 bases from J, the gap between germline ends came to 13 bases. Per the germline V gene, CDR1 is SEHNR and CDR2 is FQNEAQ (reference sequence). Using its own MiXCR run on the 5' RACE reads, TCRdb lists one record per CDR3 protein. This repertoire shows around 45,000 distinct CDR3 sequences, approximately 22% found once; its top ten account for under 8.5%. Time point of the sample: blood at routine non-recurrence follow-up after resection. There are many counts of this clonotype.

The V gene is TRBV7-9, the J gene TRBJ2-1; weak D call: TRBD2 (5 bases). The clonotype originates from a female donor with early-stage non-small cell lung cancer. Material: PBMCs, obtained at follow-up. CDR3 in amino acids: CASTLSGIYNEQFF. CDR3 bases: TGTGCCAGCACCCTGAGCGGTATCTACAATGAGCAGTTCTTC.